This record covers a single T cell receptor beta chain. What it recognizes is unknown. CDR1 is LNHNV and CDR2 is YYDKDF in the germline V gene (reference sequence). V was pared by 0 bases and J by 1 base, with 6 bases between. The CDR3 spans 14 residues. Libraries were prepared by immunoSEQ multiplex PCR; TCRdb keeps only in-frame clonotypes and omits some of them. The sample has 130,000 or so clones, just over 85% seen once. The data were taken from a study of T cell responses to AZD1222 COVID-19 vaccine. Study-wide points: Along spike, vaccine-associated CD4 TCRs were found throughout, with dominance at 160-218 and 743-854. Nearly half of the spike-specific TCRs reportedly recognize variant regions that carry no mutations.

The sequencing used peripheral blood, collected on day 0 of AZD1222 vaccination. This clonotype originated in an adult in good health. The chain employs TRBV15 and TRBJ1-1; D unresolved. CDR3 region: CATSRELENTEAFF. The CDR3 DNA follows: TGTGCCACCAGCAGAGAACTGGAGAACACTGAAGCTTTCTTT.